The 11 T cell receptor beta chains reported below all come from one sample, sequenced in a study of T-cell memory formation after mild COVID-19. TCRdb reanalysed the 5' RACE reads using MiXCR and keeps one entry per CDR3 protein. The data contain approximately 150,000 distinct CDR3 sequences, about 6% of them singletons. The source material was PBMCs or a T cell subset sorted from them (not recorded which). The receptors shown here come from an adult woman who had mild COVID-19 (a few samples of this study predate the infection). Cell type and time point are not known.

The chain is built from TRBV7-2 and TRBJ2-1, with 16 bases identical to TRBD2. Germline V gene data show CDR1 as SGHTA and CDR2 as FQGNSA. After removal of 1 base from V and 5 bases from J, the junction contained 5 bases not matched to a gene. The CDR3 is 18 residues long. This chain's CDR3 is CASSLGLGLAGGHNEQFF. In nucleotides, the CDR3 is TGTGCCAGCAGCTTAGGCCTGGGACTAGCGGGAGGGCACAATGAGCAGTTCTTC. The variable domain in full, completed from reference TRBV7-2 and TRBJ2-1, reads GAGVSQSPSNKVTEKGKDVELRCDPISGHTALYWYRQSLGQGLEFLIYFQGNSAPDKSGLPSDRFSAERTGGSVSTLTIQRTQQEDSAVYLCASSLGLGLAGGHNEQFFGPGTRLTVL.

This clonotype was detected ten times or more. The CDR3 bases are TGTGCCAGCTCACCCCTACTAGCGGGTAGCTCCTACGAGCAGTACTTC. This codes for CASSPLLAGSSYEQYF. The chain joins TRBV18 to TRBJ2-7, with 9 bases identical to TRBD2. CDR3 length: 16 amino acids. Germline V gives CDR1 KGHSH, CDR2 LQKENI. J gave up 0 bases and V 3 bases, and 6 bases lay outside the gene matches.

This clonotype was counted a few times. The V call is TRBV21-1, the J call TRBJ2-1; the table calls TRBD1, which could not be checked here. TRBV21-1 is flagged as a pseudogene. The CDR3 loop spans 19 amino acids. DNA of the CDR3: TGTGCCAGCAGCAAACCCTGTCTTAACAGGCCGTCGTCCTACAATGAGCAGTTCTTC. This encodes CASSKPCLNRPSSYNEQFF.

This clonotype was picked up many times. The chain has TRBV7-2 and TRBJ2-1; D is possibly TRBD1 (6 bases). This CDR3 comprises 16 residues. The V end was cut by 8 bases, the J end by 6 bases, with 23 bases between. Germline V gene lookup returns CDR1 SGHTA and CDR2 FQGNSA. This CDR3 reads CASGNSRGPAGNEQFF. The CDR3 bases are TGTGCCAGCGGGAACTCCAGGGGCCCCGCGGGCAATGAGCAGTTCTTC.

The CDR3 DNA sequence: TGTGCCAGCAGCCCGGGACTAGCGGGAGAGAGCGATGAGCAGTTCTTC. The encoded protein is CASSPGLAGESDEQFF. The chain uses TRBV25-1 and TRBJ2-1, with 14 bases aligning to TRBD2. The CDR3 spans 16 residues. In germline, CDR1 is MGHDK, CDR2 SYGVNS. Trimming removed 6 bases from V and 8 bases from J; junction bases left unmatched: 9.

Ten or more counts support this clonotype. The V call is TRBV18, the J call TRBJ2-7, with D tentatively TRBD2 (5 bases). Germline V gene sequence: CDR1 KGHSH, CDR2 LQKENI. The CDR3 runs 13 residues. The germline V and J ends were trimmed by 2 bases and 4 bases, with 9 bases remaining between them. The CDR3 loop reads CASSPGSVYEQYF. As DNA, the CDR3 is TGTGCCAGCTCACCAGGGAGTGTTTACGAGCAGTACTTC.

For this clonotype: This could be a read error, since a much larger clone is one nucleotide away. The J gene is TRBJ2-7, the V gene TRBV12-3 or TRBV12-4, with TRBD2 as a possible D gene (6 bases). This CDR3 spans 14 amino acids. The CDR3 sequence is CDSRKTSGVYEQYF. In DNA, the CDR3 is TGTGACAGCAGGAAGACCTCGGGGGTGTACGAGCAGTACTTC.

The CDR3 is CASSGEGIETQYF. CDR3 in DNA: TGTGCCAGCAGTGGTGAGGGAATAGAGACCCAGTACTTC. The chain employs TRBV2 and TRBJ2-5, with D perhaps matching TRBD2 (5 bases). The CDR3 extends over 13 amino acids. Germline V lookup: CDR1 SNHLY, CDR2 FYNNEI. Trimming left V 4 bases short and J 4 bases short, with 10 bases between.

This clonotype was observed a handful of times. This sequence joins TRBV19 and TRBJ2-1; tentative D call: TRBD1 (5 bases). V gave up 10 bases and J gave up 2 bases, with 15 bases separating them. Germline loops: CDR1 LNHDA, CDR2 SQIVND (reference sequence). This CDR3 contains 14 residues. For the CDR3, the DNA is TGTGCCACCGGACATACCTTCCCCTACAATGAGCAGTTCTTC. Amino acids: CATGHTFPYNEQFF.

The table lists this clonotype with many counts. The CDR3 protein is CASSLGRGEWNEQFF. The CDR3 DNA reads as TGTGCCAGCAGTTTAGGCAGGGGAGAGTGGAATGAGCAGTTCTTC. The chain links TRBV12-3 or TRBV12-4 to TRBJ2-1; possible D gene TRBD1, 6 bases. The V end lost 1 base, the J end lost 7 bases, and 14 bases lay between the germline ends. The CDR3 runs 15 residues.

In this sample, this clonotype turned up many times. The chain links TRBV25-1 to TRBJ2-1, with D uncertain. Deletions cut 3 bases from V and 3 bases from J, with 6 bases between. This CDR3 is built from 13 residues. Germline V lookup: CDR1 MGHDK, CDR2 SYGVNS. CDR3 in amino acids: CASSDPVYNEQFF. As DNA, the CDR3 is TGTGCCAGCAGTGATCCAGTCTACAATGAGCAGTTCTTC.